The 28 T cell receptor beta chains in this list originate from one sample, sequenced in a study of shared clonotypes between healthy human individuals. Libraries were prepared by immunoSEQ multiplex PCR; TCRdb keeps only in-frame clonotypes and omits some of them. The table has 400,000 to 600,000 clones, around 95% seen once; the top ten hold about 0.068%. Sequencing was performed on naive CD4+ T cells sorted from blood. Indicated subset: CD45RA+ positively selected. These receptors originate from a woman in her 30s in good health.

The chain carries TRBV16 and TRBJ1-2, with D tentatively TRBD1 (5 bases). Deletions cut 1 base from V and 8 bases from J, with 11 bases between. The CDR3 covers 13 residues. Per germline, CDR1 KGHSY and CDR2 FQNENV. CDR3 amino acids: CASSQLTGGGYTF. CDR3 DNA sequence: TGTGCCAGCAGCCAATTAACAGGAGGCGGCTACACCTTC.

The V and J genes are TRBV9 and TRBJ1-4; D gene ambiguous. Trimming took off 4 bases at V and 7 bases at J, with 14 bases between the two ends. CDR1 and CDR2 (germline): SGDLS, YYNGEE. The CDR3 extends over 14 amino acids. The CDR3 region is CASSFQEAGEKLFF. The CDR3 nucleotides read TGTGCCAGCAGCTTTCAAGAAGCGGGTGAAAAACTGTTTTTT.

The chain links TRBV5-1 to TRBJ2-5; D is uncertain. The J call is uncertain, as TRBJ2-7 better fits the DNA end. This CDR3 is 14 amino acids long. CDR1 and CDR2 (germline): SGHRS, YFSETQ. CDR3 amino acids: CASSLAAASYEQYF. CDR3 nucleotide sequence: TGCGCCAGCAGCTTGGCCGCAGCTTCCTACGAGCAGTACTTC.

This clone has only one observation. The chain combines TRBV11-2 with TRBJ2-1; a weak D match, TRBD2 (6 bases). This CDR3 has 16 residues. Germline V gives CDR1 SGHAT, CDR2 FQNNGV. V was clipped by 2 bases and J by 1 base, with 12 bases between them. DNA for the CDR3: TGTGCCAGCAGCTTATTATCCGCGGGATCCTACAATGAGCAGTTCTTC. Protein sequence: CASSLLSAGSYNEQFF.

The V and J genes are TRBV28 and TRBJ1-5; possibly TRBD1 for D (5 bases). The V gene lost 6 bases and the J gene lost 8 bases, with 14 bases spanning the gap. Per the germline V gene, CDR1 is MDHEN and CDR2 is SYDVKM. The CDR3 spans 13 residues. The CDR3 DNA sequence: TGTGCCAGCAGGGGGCCGGGGAGGGAGCCCCAGCATTTT. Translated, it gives CASRGPGREPQHF. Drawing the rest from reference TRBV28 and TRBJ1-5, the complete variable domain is DVKVTQSSRYLVKRTGEKVFLECVQDMDHENMFWYRQDPGLGLRLIYFSYDVKMKEKGDIPEGYSVSREKKERFSLILESASTNQTSMYLCASRGPGREPQHFGDGTRLSIL.

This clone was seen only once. DNA for the CDR3: TGTGCCAGCAGCGTAGGGCCGGGGGCTGAAGGAGAGACCCAGTACTTC. It specifies CASSVGPGAEGETQYF. The chain joins TRBV9 to TRBJ2-5; perhaps D is TRBD1 or TRBD2 (6 bases each). CDR3 size: 16 residues. Trimming stripped 0 bases from V and 4 bases from J, with 16 bases between. The germline V gene has CDR1 SGDLS and CDR2 YYNGEE.

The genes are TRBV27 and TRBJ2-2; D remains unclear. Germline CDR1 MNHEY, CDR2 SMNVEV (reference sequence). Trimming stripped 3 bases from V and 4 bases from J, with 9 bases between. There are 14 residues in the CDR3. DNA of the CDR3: TGTGCCAGCAGTTTTCTATCTCCCACCGGGGAGCTGTTTTTT. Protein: CASSFLSPTGELFF.

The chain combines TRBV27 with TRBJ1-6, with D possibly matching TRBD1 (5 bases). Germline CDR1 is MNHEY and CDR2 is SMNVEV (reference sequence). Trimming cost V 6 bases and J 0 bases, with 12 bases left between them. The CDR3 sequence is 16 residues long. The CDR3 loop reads CASSRRQSSYNSPLHF. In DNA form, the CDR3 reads TGTGCCAGCAGCCGCAGACAGAGCTCCTATAATTCACCCCTCCACTTT.

The CDR3 coding sequence is TGTGCCAGCAGTTTCCTGGGAATGGGCTATGGCTACACCTTC. This codes for CASSFLGMGYGYTF. V gene TRBV28 combines with J gene TRBJ1-2; D is ambiguous. Germline V gene sequence: CDR1 MDHEN, CDR2 SYDVKM. Trimming stripped 3 bases from V and 4 bases from J, with 12 bases between. This CDR3 has 14 amino acids.

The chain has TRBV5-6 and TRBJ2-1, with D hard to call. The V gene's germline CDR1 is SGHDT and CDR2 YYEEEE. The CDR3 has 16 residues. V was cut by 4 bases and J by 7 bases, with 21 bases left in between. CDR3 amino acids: CASSPPQGSPGNEQFF. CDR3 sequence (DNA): TGTGCCAGCAGCCCCCCACAAGGTTCGCCCGGGAATGAGCAGTTCTTC.

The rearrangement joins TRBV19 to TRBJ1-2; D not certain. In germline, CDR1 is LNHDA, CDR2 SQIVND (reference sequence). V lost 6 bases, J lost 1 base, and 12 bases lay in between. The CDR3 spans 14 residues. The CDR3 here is CASRGFLINYGYTF. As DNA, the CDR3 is TGTGCCAGTAGGGGGTTTCTAATTAACTATGGCTACACCTTC.

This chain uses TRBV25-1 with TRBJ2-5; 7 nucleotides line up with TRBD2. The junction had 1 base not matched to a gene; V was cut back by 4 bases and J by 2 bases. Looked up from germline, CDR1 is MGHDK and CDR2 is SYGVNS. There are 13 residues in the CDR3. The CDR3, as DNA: TGTGCCAGCAGTGTGGGGGGGCAAGAGACCCAGTACTTC. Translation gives CASSVGGQETQYF.

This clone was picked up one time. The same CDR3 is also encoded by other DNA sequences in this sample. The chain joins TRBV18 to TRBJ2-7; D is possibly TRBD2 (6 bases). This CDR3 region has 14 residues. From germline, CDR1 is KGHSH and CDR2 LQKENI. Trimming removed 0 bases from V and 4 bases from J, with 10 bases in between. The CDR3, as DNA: TGTGCCAGCTCACCACCTGGGACTTCATACGAGCAGTACTTC. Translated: CASSPPGTSYEQYF.

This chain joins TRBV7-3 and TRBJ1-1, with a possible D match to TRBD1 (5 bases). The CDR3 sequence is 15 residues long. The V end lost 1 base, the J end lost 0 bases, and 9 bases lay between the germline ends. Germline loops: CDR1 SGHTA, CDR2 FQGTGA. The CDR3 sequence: CASSLRGTLNTEAFF. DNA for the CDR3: TGTGCCAGCAGCTTAAGGGGGACCTTGAACACTGAAGCTTTCTTT.

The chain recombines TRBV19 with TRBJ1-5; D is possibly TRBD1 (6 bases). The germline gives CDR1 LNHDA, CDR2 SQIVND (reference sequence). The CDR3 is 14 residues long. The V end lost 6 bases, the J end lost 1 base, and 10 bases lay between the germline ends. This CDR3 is CASRKDRSNQPQHF. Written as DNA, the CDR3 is TGTGCCAGTAGGAAAGACAGGAGCAATCAGCCCCAGCATTTT.

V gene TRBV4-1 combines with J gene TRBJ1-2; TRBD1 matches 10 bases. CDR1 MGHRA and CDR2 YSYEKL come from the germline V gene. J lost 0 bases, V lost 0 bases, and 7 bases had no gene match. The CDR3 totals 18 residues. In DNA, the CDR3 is TGCGCCAGCAGCCAAGAGGGGACAGGGGCGACAGCTAACTATGGCTACACCTTC. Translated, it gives CASSQEGTGATANYGYTF.

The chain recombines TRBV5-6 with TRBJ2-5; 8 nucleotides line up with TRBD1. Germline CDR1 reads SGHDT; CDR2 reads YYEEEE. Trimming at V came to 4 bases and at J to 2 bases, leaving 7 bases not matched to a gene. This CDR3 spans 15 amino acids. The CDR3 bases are TGTGCCAGCAGCCGGACAGGGATAAGGCAAGAGACCCAGTACTTC. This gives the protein CASSRTGIRQETQYF.

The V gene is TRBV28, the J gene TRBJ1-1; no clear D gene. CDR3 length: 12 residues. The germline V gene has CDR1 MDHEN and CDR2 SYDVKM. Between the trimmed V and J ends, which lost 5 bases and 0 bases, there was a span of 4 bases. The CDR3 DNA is TGTGCCAGCAGTCCTCTGAACACTGAAGCTTTCTTT. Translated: CASSPLNTEAFF.

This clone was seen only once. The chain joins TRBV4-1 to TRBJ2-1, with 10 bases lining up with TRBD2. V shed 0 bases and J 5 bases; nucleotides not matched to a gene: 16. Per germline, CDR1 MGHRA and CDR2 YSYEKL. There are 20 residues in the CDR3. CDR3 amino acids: CASSQDRSTSGTYFNNEQFF. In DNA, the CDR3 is TGCGCCAGCAGCCAAGATCGGAGTACTAGCGGGACTTACTTCAACAATGAGCAGTTCTTC.

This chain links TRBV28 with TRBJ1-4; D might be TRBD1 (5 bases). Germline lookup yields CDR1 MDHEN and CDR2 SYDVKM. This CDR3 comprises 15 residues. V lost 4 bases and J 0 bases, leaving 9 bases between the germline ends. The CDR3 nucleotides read TGTGCCAGCAGTTGGGACCGAGCAACTAATGAAAAACTGTTTTTT. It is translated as CASSWDRATNEKLFF.

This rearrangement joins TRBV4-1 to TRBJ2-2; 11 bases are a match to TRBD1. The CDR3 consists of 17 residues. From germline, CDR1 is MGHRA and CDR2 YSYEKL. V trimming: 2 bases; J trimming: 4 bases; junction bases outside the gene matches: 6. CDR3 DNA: TGCGCCAGCAGCCAACGAGGACAGGGGGCGGGCACCGGGGAGCTGTTTTTT. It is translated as CASSQRGQGAGTGELFF.

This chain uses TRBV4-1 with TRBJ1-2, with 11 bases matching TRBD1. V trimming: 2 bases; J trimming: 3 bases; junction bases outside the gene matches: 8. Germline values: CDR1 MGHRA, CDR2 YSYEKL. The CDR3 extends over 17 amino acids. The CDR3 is CASSQRGQGANDYGYTF. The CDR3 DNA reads TGCGCCAGCAGCCAAAGAGGACAGGGGGCGAACGACTATGGCTACACCTTC.

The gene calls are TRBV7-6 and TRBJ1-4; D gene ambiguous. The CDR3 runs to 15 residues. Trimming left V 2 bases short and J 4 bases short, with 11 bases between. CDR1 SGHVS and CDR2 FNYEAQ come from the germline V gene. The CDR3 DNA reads TGTGCCAGCAGCTTAATGTGGAGGGATAATGAAAAACTGTTTTTT. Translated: CASSLMWRDNEKLFF.

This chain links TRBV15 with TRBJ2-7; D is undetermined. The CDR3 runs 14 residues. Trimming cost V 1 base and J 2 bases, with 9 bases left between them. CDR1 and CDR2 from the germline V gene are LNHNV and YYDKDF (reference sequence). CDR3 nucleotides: TGTGCCACCAGCAGAGTGCCGGGCGCCTACGAGCAGTACTTC. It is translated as CATSRVPGAYEQYF.

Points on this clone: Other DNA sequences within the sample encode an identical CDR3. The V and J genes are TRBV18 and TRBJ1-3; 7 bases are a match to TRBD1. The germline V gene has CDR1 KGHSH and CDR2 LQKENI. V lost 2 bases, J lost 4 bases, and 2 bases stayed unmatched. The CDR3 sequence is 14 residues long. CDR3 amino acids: CASSPTGDGNTIYF. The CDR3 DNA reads TGTGCCAGCTCACCAACAGGGGACGGAAACACCATATATTTT. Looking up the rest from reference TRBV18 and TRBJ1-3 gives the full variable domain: NAGVMQNPRHLVRRRGQEARLRCSPMKGHSHVYWYRQLPEEGLKFMVYLQKENIIDESGMPKERFSAEFPKEGPSILRIQQVVRGDSAAYFCASSPTGDGNTIYFGEGSWLTVV.

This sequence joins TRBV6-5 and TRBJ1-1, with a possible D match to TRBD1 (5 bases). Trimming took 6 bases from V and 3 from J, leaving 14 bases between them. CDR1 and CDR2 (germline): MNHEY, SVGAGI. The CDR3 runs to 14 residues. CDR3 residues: CASRVHGGDTEAFF. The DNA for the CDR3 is TGTGCCAGCAGGGTTCACGGGGGTGACACTGAAGCTTTCTTT.

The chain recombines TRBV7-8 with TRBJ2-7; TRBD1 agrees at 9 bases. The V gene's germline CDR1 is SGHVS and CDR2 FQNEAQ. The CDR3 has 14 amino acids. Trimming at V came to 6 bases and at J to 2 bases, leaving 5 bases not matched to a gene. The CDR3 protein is CASRKDRGPYEQYF. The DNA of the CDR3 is TGTGCCAGCAGAAAGGACAGGGGCCCCTACGAGCAGTACTTC.

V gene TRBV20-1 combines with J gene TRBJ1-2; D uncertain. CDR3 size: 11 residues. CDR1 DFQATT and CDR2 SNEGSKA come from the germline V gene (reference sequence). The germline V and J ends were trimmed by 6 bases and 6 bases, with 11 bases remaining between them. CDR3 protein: CSAVLNDGYTF. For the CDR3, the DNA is TGCAGTGCCGTCCTAAACGATGGCTACACCTTC.